These T cell receptor beta chains were read from a single sample in a study of cytomegalovirus exposure and HLA in healthy donors. Only in-frame clones appear in the TCRdb table, and some are missing; sequencing was by immunoSEQ multiplex PCR. This sample's table has tens of thousands of clones. The specimen sequenced was PBMCs. The receptors were gathered from a woman between 35 and 50 years old in good health and CMV-seropositive. Each CDR3 is given with its conserved first and last residue. The order of the fields is V gene, D gene, J gene, CDR3 protein, CDR3 DNA. A D gene is named only where the DNA matches it firmly.

V gene: TRBV6-4; D gene: TRBD2; J gene: TRBJ2-1; CDR3 protein: CASSDSGPTSGSGNEQFF; CDR3 DNA: TGTGCCAGCAGTGACTCTGGTCCCACTAGCGGGAGTGGAAATGAGCAGTTCTTC
V gene: TRBV7-9; D gene: TRBD2; J gene: TRBJ2-5; CDR3 protein: CASSLGPASGPGTQYF; CDR3 DNA: TGTGCCAGCAGCTTAGGTCCCGCTAGCGGGCCCGGGACCCAGTACTTC
V gene: TRBV29-1; D gene: .; J gene: TRBJ1-1; CDR3 protein: CSVTDWRAAEAFF; CDR3 DNA: TGCAGCGTCACGGACTGGAGGGCAGCTGAAGCTTTCTTT
V gene: TRBV11-3; D gene: .; J gene: TRBJ2-1; CDR3 protein: CASSPGGGSRNEQFF; CDR3 DNA: TGTGCCAGCAGCCCCGGGGGAGGCAGTCGGAATGAGCAGTTCTTC
V gene: TRBV7-7; D gene: TRBD1; J gene: TRBJ2-2; CDR3 protein: CASSLDRAGELFF; CDR3 DNA: TGTGCCAGCAGCCTGGACAGGGCCGGGGAGCTGTTTTTT
V gene: TRBV18; D gene: .; J gene: TRBJ2-1; CDR3 protein: CASSPLGQIYNEQFF; CDR3 DNA: TGTGCCAGCTCACCCCTCGGACAGATCTACAATGAGCAGTTCTTC
V gene: TRBV2; D gene: .; J gene: TRBJ1-1; CDR3 protein: CASSERQGGTEAFF; CDR3 DNA: TGTGCCAGCAGTGAAAGGCAGGGTGGCACTGAAGCTTTCTTT
V gene: TRBV7-3; D gene: TRBD2; J gene: TRBJ2-2; CDR3 protein: CASSLGLAGSTGELFF; CDR3 DNA: TGTGCCAGCAGCTTGGGACTAGCGGGATCTACCGGGGAGCTGTTTTTT
V gene: TRBV7-3; D gene: TRBD1; J gene: TRBJ1-1; CDR3 protein: CASSLTGRGRAFF; CDR3 DNA: TGTGCCAGCAGCTTAACCGGCAGGGGGAGGGCTTTCTTT
V gene: TRBV9; D gene: .; J gene: TRBJ1-1; CDR3 protein: CASSVGQAATEAFF; CDR3 DNA: TGTGCCAGCAGCGTCGGTCAGGCCGCCACTGAAGCTTTCTTT
V gene: TRBV28; D gene: .; J gene: TRBJ1-5; CDR3 protein: CASTLSVGTTGYSNQPQHF; CDR3 DNA: TGTGCCAGCACTCTATCGGTTGGGACAACCGGATATAGCAATCAGCCCCAGCATTTT
V gene: TRBV18; D gene: TRBD1; J gene: TRBJ2-3; CDR3 protein: CASSPPGQGRDTQYF; CDR3 DNA: TGTGCCAGCTCACCCCCGGGACAGGGCCGCGATACGCAGTATTTT
V gene: TRBV18; D gene: TRBD1; J gene: TRBJ2-4; CDR3 protein: CASSSDRGEFRAKNIQYF; CDR3 DNA: TGTGCCAGCTCATCCGACAGGGGAGAGTTCCGTGCCAAAAACATTCAGTACTTC
V gene: TRBV7-9; D gene: TRBD1; J gene: TRBJ2-7; CDR3 protein: CASSSDGQGNYEQYF; CDR3 DNA: TGTGCCAGCAGCAGCGACGGACAGGGGAACTACGAGCAGTACTTC
V gene: TRBV30; D gene: .; J gene: TRBJ1-1; CDR3 protein: CAWSVGSRTEAFF; CDR3 DNA: TGTGCCTGGAGTGTGGGCAGCCGCACTGAAGCTTTCTTT
V gene: TRBV5-4; D gene: .; J gene: TRBJ1-2; CDR3 protein: CASSYVGPTGNYGYTF; CDR3 DNA: TGTGCCAGCAGCTACGTTGGGCCGACGGGGAACTATGGCTACACCTTC